The rows below give T cell receptor beta chains drawn from one sample of a study of blood T cell repertoires in COVID-19. The method was immunoSEQ multiplex PCR; TCRdb's version includes in-frame clones alone and lacks a portion of them. The profile shows roughly 200,000 clones, about 70% of them singletons. What was sequenced was peripheral blood. These TCRs come from a woman aged 45 to 65 with active or convalescent COVID-19. CDR3s include the opening cysteine and the closing phenylalanine or tryptophan. The D gene is left open where the match is weak. Clone sizes are given selectively: once, few, many, or a class where the clone is expanded.

v_gene	abundance	j_gene	d_gene	CDR3aa	CDR3nt
TRBV9	-	TRBJ1-1	-	CASSPSYRVNTEAFF	TGTGCCAGCAGCCCCTCATACAGGGTGAACACTGAAGCTTTCTTT
TRBV19	-	TRBJ2-5	TRBD2	CASSPAGEWQETQYF	TGTGCCAGTAGTCCAGCGGGAGAGTGGCAAGAGACCCAGTACTTC
TRBV2	-	TRBJ2-3	TRBD1	CASTRQGGTDTQYF	TGTGCCAGCACGAGACAGGGGGGCACAGATACGCAGTATTTT
TRBV6-2/TRBV6-3	-	TRBJ2-2	-	CASSQRLGWTGELFF	TGTGCCAGCAGCCAAAGACTAGGGTGGACCGGGGAGCTGTTTTTT
TRBV4-3	many	TRBJ2-3	TRBD2	CASSQDLGSGGLTDTQYF	TGCGCCAGCAGCCAAGATCTTGGTAGCGGGGGACTCACAGATACGCAGTATTTT
TRBV7-2	-	TRBJ2-5	-	CASSEGAAGVGTQYF	TGTGCCAGCAGCGAGGGGGCAGCGGGAGTGGGGACCCAGTACTTC
TRBV5-8	-	TRBJ1-2	TRBD1	CASSWSGTVKGYTF	TGTGCCAGCAGCTGGTCCGGGACAGTTAAAGGCTACACCTTC
TRBV5-4	-	TRBJ2-5	TRBD2	CASSFGGGSQETQYF	TGTGCCAGCAGCTTCGGAGGCGGGAGCCAAGAGACCCAGTACTTC
TRBV30	-	TRBJ2-5	TRBD1	CAWSVTGGWKTQYF	TGTGCCTGGAGTGTAACAGGGGGCTGGAAGACCCAGTACTTC
TRBV30	-	TRBJ2-6	TRBD1	CASTTGSGANVLTF	TGTGCCTCCACGACAGGGTCTGGGGCCAACGTCCTGACTTTC
TRBV24-1	-	TRBJ2-3	TRBD1	CATSDPTGVTDTQYF	TGTGCCACCAGTGACCCTACAGGGGTCACAGATACGCAGTATTTT
TRBV7-2	-	TRBJ2-5	TRBD1	CASSLDRGLQETQYF	TGTGCCAGCAGCTTAGACAGGGGGCTACAAGAGACCCAGTACTTC
TRBV29-1	-	TRBJ1-2	TRBD1	CSVRDRGGYGYTF	TGCAGCGTTCGGGACAGGGGAGGCTATGGCTACACCTTC
TRBV19	-	TRBJ1-1	TRBD1	CASIGDRGQITEAFF	TGTGCCAGTATCGGAGACAGGGGGCAGATAACTGAAGCTTTCTTT
TRBV5-1	-	TRBJ1-4	-	CASSLEARGNEKLFF	TGCGCCAGCAGCTTGGAGGCAAGGGGAAATGAAAAACTGTTTTTT
TRBV5-1	-	TRBJ2-2	TRBD1	CASSFPGQGARNTGELFF	TGCGCCAGCAGCTTCCCGGGACAGGGGGCGCGGAACACCGGGGAGCTGTTTTTT
TRBV30	-	TRBJ1-2	-	CAWSELGDYGYTF	TGTGCCTGGAGTGAGCTAGGGGACTATGGCTACACCTTC